What follows is one T cell receptor beta chain and its context. TCRdb recomputed calls from the 5' RACE reads with MiXCR, one row per CDR3 protein. The table includes 450,000 or so distinct CDR3 sequences, 11% to 15% detected once. This entry belongs to a study of identical twins. The CDR3 loop spans 16 amino acids. V dropped 3 bases and J dropped 0; count of bases not matched to a gene: 7. The V gene's germline CDR1 is MNHEY and CDR2 SMNVEV (reference sequence). These data also formed part of another study, on yellow fever vaccine responses in identical twins.

The rearrangement links TRBV27 to TRBJ2-7; 8 bases are a match to TRBD1. This TCR was recovered from a woman aged 18-29 years in good health. What was sequenced was CD4+ T cells sorted from blood. For the CDR3, the DNA is TGTGCCAGCAGTTTTTCTAGGGGGACAGGCTCCTACGAGCAGTACTTC. Its protein is CASSFSRGTGSYEQYF.